This entry is about one T cell receptor (beta chain). This clone was detected only a few times. What antigen it recognizes has not been identified. One base away there is no much larger clone; base qualities are not given. Germline trimming: 4 bases from V, 1 base from J; junction bases outside gene matches: 4. Reading from cysteine to phenylalanine, the CDR3 counts 16 amino acids. The CDR3 DNA has 48 bases and is translated from base 1. CDR1 ENHRY and CDR2 SYGVKD were looked up in the germline V gene. This entry is derived from a study of beta chain features in type 1 diabetes (dated by TCRdb to about 2018). The study in broad terms: Patients and healthy donors did not differ in mean age, gender distribution, total cell number or subset yield. A total of under 140,000,000 sorted cells were examined across all samples, and the number of cells per subset was strongly correlated with RNA yield. Regulatory and stem cell-like memory subsets were obtained from only 8 patients and roughly 8 healthy donors, while naive and central memory subsets were obtained from all 28 donors. The study compared the TCRB repertoires of sorted circulating CD4+ T cell subsets in recently diagnosed type 1 diabetes patients with those in matched healthy donors. Study-wide conclusions, independent of this receptor: Because cDNA was sequenced instead of genomic DNA, activated cells with high expression could be over-represented, although the groups did not differ in activation or CD3 levels. Shorter templates might have been favored by PCR, but patient and control samples were amplified and corrected together, so both groups would have been affected equally by any skew. In all four CD4+ subsets, TCRB CDR3 length was moderately but significantly shorter in type 1 diabetes patients. The naive, central memory and regulatory TCRB repertoires appeared to resemble one another more closely among patients than among healthy donors. Fewer insertions and more nucleotide deletions at VDJ recombination sites were observed in patients with type 1 diabetes, implying thymic rearrangement abnormalities. Because the HLA sub-analyses included only small numbers of individuals, any influence of HLA type on TCRB rearrangement was left unresolved.

All of the isolated RNA was reverse transcribed with the High Capacity cDNA Reverse Transcription Kit, so expressed TCRB transcripts were sequenced. Naive, central memory and regulatory T cell samples underwent deep immunoSEQ sequencing, averaging about 3.5 million total reads per sample. After sorted cells were lysed in RLT buffer, RNA was extracted with DNase-treated RNeasy Micro or Mini kits, with the choice depending on cell number. Each cell subset was processed separately to prevent cross-contamination, with patient and healthy donor samples processed together. Using the immunoSEQ multiplex PCR, TCRB sequences were amplified from cDNA into 87-bp fragments spanning the CDR3 region. Sequencing of the amplicons was performed on the Illumina HiSeq platform. Per the authors' processing: PCR bias was corrected computationally using synthetic template baselines, and reads within Hamming distance 2 were collapsed, with unmergeable singletons discarded. Reads were aligned to IMGT to assign V, D and J genes, CDR3 length, and insertions or deletions at six rearrangement sites. Within each subset, clonotype counts were normalized to the number of sorted cells before true diversity and Gini coefficients were calculated with the tcR R package. Repertoire sharing was quantified using the overlap coefficient calculated on TCRB nucleotide sequences. Out-of-frame TCRB sequences from naive cells were analyzed as a proxy for the pre-selection repertoire. TCRdb carries this immuneACCESS record with in-frame sequences only. Its versions omit some clonotypes, under half of them owing to an unresolved V gene in the studies checked, with the rest unexplained. Clone size and V and J calls were adopted from that table, with D and trimming inferred from the DNA. This sample lists about 280,000 clones; 15% were detected once. The ten largest clones capture approximately 0.015% of the sample.

Each donor gave one peripheral blood draw, averaging roughly 100 mL, which was collected into heparinised tubes. Naive, central memory, regulatory and stem cell-like memory CD4+ T cells were sorted on a BD FACSAria II using a panel including CD45RO, CCR7, CD25, CD127, CD95 and CD27. Every sorted population had a purity above 98%. PBMCs were isolated right away by Lymphoprep density gradient centrifugation and were stained directly, without culture. To minimize batch effects, samples were stained and sorted in pairs, one healthy donor with one patient per experiment. Sequencing used naive CD4+ T cells from blood. In the paper's terms, the cell subset or site label means: true naive CD4+ T cells. The chain joins TRBV10-3 to TRBJ2-6, with 7 bases in between that match TRBD1. This receptor was identified in a man aged 18 to 29 with type 1 diabetes. The CDR3 region reads CAISAGGRSGANVLTF. The DNA sequence is given as TGTGCCATCAGTGCAGGGGGAAGGTCTGGGGCCAACGTCCTGACTTTC.